These 30 T cell receptor beta chains came from one sample sequenced in a study of blood T cells in healthy people across ages. A J-beta primer mix and a sample-barcoded 5' primer were used in a second PCR of about 7 to 12 cycles. TCRdb reanalysed the 5' RACE reads using MiXCR and keeps one entry per CDR3 protein. The sample comprises roughly 730,000 distinct CDR3 sequences, roughly three fifths of which are singletons, and around 25% rests with the top ten. Sequenced sample: blood. The receptors here all came from a man aged 35-49 years in good health.

This clonotype was seen repeatedly, ten times or more. The gene calls are TRBV7-3 and TRBJ2-5; D may be TRBD1 or TRBD2 (5 bases each). The CDR3 loop spans 13 amino acids. Trimming cost V 3 bases and J 1 base, with 6 bases left between them. Germline V gives CDR1 SGHTA, CDR2 FQGTGA. CDR3 coding DNA: TGTGCCAGCAGCTTCGGGACCCAAGAGACCCAGTACTTC. Its protein product is CASSFGTQETQYF.

Here the CDR3 DNA reads TGTGCCTGGAGTGACGGGACAACTTTCTTT. Protein: CAWSDGTTFF. This sequence joins TRBV30 and TRBJ1-1, with D possibly being TRBD1 (6 bases). Looked up from germline, CDR1 is GTSNPN and CDR2 is SVGIG (reference sequence). The CDR3 consists of 10 residues. The V end lost 1 base, the J end lost 12 bases, and 9 bases lay between the germline ends.

The rearrangement uses TRBV6-2 or TRBV6-3 and TRBJ2-2; 9 positions match TRBD2. CDR1 and CDR2 (germline): MNHEY, SVGEGT. The CDR3 is 15 residues long. Germline trimming cut 6 bases from V and 4 bases from J; bases unmatched to any gene: 6. The CDR3 DNA reads TGTGCCAGCAGCCCTGTAGCGGGAGTCACCGGGGAGCTGTTTTTT. It is translated as CASSPVAGVTGELFF.

This clonotype was seen only a few times. The rearrangement uses TRBV20-1 and TRBJ1-1; D ambiguous. The V and J ends lost 3 bases and 4 bases respectively, with 12 bases between them. Germline V gene lookup returns CDR1 DFQATT and CDR2 SNEGSKA (reference sequence). This CDR3 has 13 amino acids. The CDR3 loop reads CSASAGGSTEAFF. CDR3 bases: TGCAGTGCTAGCGCCGGAGGGAGCACTGAAGCTTTCTTT.

This clonotype was recorded a few times. The chain is built from TRBV28 and TRBJ2-7, with D tentatively TRBD2 (5 bases). The CDR3 covers 15 residues. Trimming cost V 6 bases and J 0 bases, with 15 bases left between them. The germline CDR1 and CDR2 sequences are MDHEN and SYDVKM. CDR3 DNA: TGTGCCAGCAGAACACGCGGGTCCAGCTCCTACGAGCAGTACTTC. This sequence encodes CASRTRGSSSYEQYF.

The rearrangement uses TRBV7-2 and TRBJ1-1, with 9 bases lining up with TRBD1. With V trimmed by 8 bases and J by 4 bases, 5 bases remained unmatched. Germline CDR1 SGHTA, CDR2 FQGNSA. The length of the CDR3 is 13 residues. In DNA, the CDR3 is TGTGCCAGCTCGCGACAGGGGGTCACTGAAGCTTTCTTT. This codes for CASSRQGVTEAFF.

The chain uses TRBV27 and TRBJ2-4; possible D gene TRBD2, 6 bases. This CDR3 has 16 residues. Germline V CDR1 and CDR2: MNHEY, SMNVEV (reference sequence). The V gene lost 0 bases and the J gene lost 13 bases, with 22 bases spanning the gap. DNA for the CDR3: TGTGCCAGCAGTTTATCGATGTTTTTGCGGGGTAATGAGCAGTACTTC. Protein product: CASSLSMFLRGNEQYF.

This clonotype appeared a single time. The chain carries TRBV5-1 and TRBJ2-6; unclear D gene. This CDR3 has 18 amino acids. The V and J ends lost 4 bases and 2 bases respectively, with 19 bases between them. Germline values: CDR1 SGHRS, CDR2 YFSETQ. CDR3 sequence reads: CASSTSGMLRAGANVLTF. The CDR3 bases are TGCGCCAGCAGCACGAGTGGTATGCTACGCGCTGGGGCCAACGTCCTGACTTTC.

The genes are TRBV9 and TRBJ1-2; TRBD1 might be the D (5 bases). The CDR3 is 14 amino acids. The germline V gene has CDR1 SGDLS and CDR2 YYNGEE. V lost 4 bases and J lost 2, with 12 bases in between. CDR3 DNA sequence: TGTGCCAGCAGCCCGAAGACAGCGAACTATGGCTACACCTTC. Amino acids: CASSPKTANYGYTF. Full variable domain (rest looked up from reference TRBV9 and TRBJ1-2): DSGVTQTPKHLITATGQRVTLRCSPRSGDLSVYWYQQSLDQGLQFLIQYYNGEERAKGNILERFSAQQFPDLHSELNLSSLELGDSALYFCASSPKTANYGYTFGSGTRLTVV.

This clonotype was seen more than once but under ten times. The chain couples TRBV20-1 to TRBJ2-1; D is uncertain. V was clipped by 5 bases and J by 0 bases, with 11 bases between them. The CDR3 extends over 14 amino acids. The V gene's germline CDR1 is DFQATT and CDR2 SNEGSKA (reference sequence). In nucleotides, the CDR3 is TGCAGTGCTTCCGACATTAGCTCCTACAATGAGCAGTTCTTC. It translates to CSASDISSYNEQFF.

The sample holds a few counts of this clonotype. Since a much larger clone is just one base distant, this may be a read error. V gene TRBV9 combines with J gene TRBJ2-1; D is unresolved. The germline CDR1 and CDR2 sequences are SGDLS and YYNGEE. This CDR3 has 11 residues. Trimming shortened V by 0 bases and J by 8 bases, and 3 bases separated the two germline ends. CDR3 region: CASSVGYEQFF. CDR3 bases: TGTGCCAGCAGCGTAGGGTATGAGCAGTTCTTC. The full variable domain, in which reference TRBV9 and TRBJ2-1 provide the parts outside the CDR3, is DSGVTQTPKHLITATGQRVTLRCSPRSGDLSVYWYQQSLDQGLQFLIQYYNGEERAKGNILERFSAQQFPDLHSELNLSSLELGDSALYFCASSVGYEQFFGPGTRLTVL.

The chain has TRBV2 and TRBJ2-3, with 9 nucleotides matching TRBD2. The CDR3 covers 15 residues. The V gene's germline CDR1 is SNHLY and CDR2 FYNNEI. J was trimmed by 2 bases and V by 10 bases; bases with no gene match: 10. The CDR3 spells CATKGVAGDTDTQYF. The CDR3 bases are TGTGCCACGAAGGGGGTAGCGGGGGACACAGATACGCAGTATTTT.

V gene TRBV20-1 combines with J gene TRBJ1-1; no clear D gene. The CDR3 loop spans 14 amino acids. Germline lookup yields CDR1 DFQATT and CDR2 SNEGSKA (reference sequence). The ends were cut back, 5 bases at V and 1 base at J, with 14 bases in the middle. The CDR3 reads CSADLGGRNTEAFF. CDR3 sequence (DNA): TGCAGTGCTGACCTCGGTGGGAGGAACACTGAAGCTTTCTTT.

The rearrangement uses TRBV25-1 and TRBJ2-1, with D maybe TRBD1 (6 bases). Trimming cost V 4 bases and J 12 bases, with 13 bases left between them. Germline V gene lookup returns CDR1 MGHDK and CDR2 SYGVNS. The CDR3 covers 12 residues. CDR3 loop: CASSVTGYGQFF. The CDR3 bases are TGTGCCAGCAGTGTAACAGGGTACGGGCAGTTCTTC.

This clonotype turned up a few times. V and J are TRBV6-5 and TRBJ1-2; possible D gene TRBD1, 5 bases. There are 13 residues in the CDR3. Looked up from germline, CDR1 is MNHEY and CDR2 is SVGAGI. V lost 2 bases, J lost 4 bases, and 8 bases lay in between. In DNA form, the CDR3 reads TGTGCCAGCAGTTACCTCGGGACCTATGGCTACACCTTC. It encodes CASSYLGTYGYTF.

Here the CDR3 reads CASPGQATYEQYF. CDR3 DNA sequence: TGTGCCAGTCCGGGACAGGCGACGTACGAGCAGTACTTC. The V gene is TRBV21-1, the J gene TRBJ2-5; the DNA was not compared with TRBD1, the D call given in the table. The tail of the sequence fits TRBJ2-7 better, so the J call may be wrong. TRBV21-1 is labeled a pseudogene. The CDR3 contains 13 residues.

This clonotype was observed a single time. V is TRBV9 and J is TRBJ2-1; 8 nucleotides match TRBD1. Germline values: CDR1 SGDLS, CDR2 YYNGEE. V lost 5 bases to trimming and J lost 5 bases; unmatched junction nucleotides: 6. This CDR3 is built from 14 residues. The CDR3 region has the DNA TGTGCCAGCAGTCCGGGACAGGTTAACAATGAGCAGTTCTTC. This codes for CASSPGQVNNEQFF.

The chain uses TRBV9 and TRBJ1-1, with D unclear. Germline V gene data show CDR1 as SGDLS and CDR2 as YYNGEE. V lost 4 bases and J lost 6, with 19 bases in between. The CDR3 runs to 15 residues. In DNA form, the CDR3 reads TGTGCCAGCAGCCCCCGCCCGGCCCCTCGGGCTGAAGCTTTCTTT. Protein sequence: CASSPRPAPRAEAFF.

J is TRBJ2-2 and V is TRBV5-6; D is possibly TRBD2 (5 bases). Germline V gene data show CDR1 as SGHDT and CDR2 as YYEEEE. V lost 0 bases and J lost 6, with 9 bases in between. This CDR3 region has 14 residues. CDR3 nucleotides: TGTGCCAGCAGCTTGGGTGGGAGCCCCGGGGAGCTGTTTTTT. This codes for CASSLGGSPGELFF.

In DNA form, the CDR3 reads TGTGCCAGCGGCGGAGGGGGCCTTAGCTATGGCTACACCTTC. Amino acid sequence: CASGGGGLSYGYTF. V usage is TRBV9 and J usage is TRBJ1-2; 7 bases are shared with TRBD1. V lost 7 bases to trimming and J lost 4 bases; unmatched junction nucleotides: 10. From germline, CDR1 is SGDLS and CDR2 YYNGEE. The CDR3 consists of 14 residues.

The chain combines TRBV10-3 with TRBJ1-1, with 7 bases that match TRBD1. J gave up 1 base and V 8 bases, and 7 bases lay outside the gene matches. Germline V CDR1 and CDR2: ENHRY, SYGVKD. The CDR3 totals 14 residues. The CDR3 spells CAISKGAENTEAFF. CDR3 nucleotides: TGTGCCATCTCTAAGGGGGCGGAGAACACTGAAGCTTTCTTT.

The chain employs TRBV28 and TRBJ2-7; weak D call: TRBD1 (6 bases). Germline CDR1 reads MDHEN; CDR2 reads SYDVKM. The V and J ends lost 4 bases and 1 base respectively, with 20 bases between them. This CDR3 spans 17 amino acids. The CDR3 bases are TGTGCCAGCAGTTCCCCAGGGGATTTAAATTGGTCCTACGAGCAGTACTTC. Encoded protein: CASSSPGDLNWSYEQYF.

This chain connects TRBV7-2 to TRBJ2-5; no clear D. V gave up 1 base and J gave up 5 bases, with 11 bases separating them. The CDR3 is 14 residues long. CDR1 and CDR2 from the germline V gene are SGHTA and FQGNSA. The CDR3 reads CASSLVVRVETQYF. Here the CDR3 DNA reads TGTGCCAGCAGCTTAGTTGTTAGGGTTGAGACCCAGTACTTC.

The CDR3 DNA sequence: TGCAGCGTGCGGCGTAAAACTAATGAAAAACTGTTTTTT. As protein: CSVRRKTNEKLFF. The chain carries TRBV29-1 and TRBJ1-4; D not resolved. Germline-derived CDR1 and CDR2 are SQVTM and ANQGSEA. CDR3 length: 13 amino acids. V dropped 6 bases and J dropped 1 base, with 9 bases sitting between them.

This clonotype was detected only a few times. The chain has TRBV13 and TRBJ1-5, with D possibly TRBD1 on 5 matching bases. This CDR3 spans 15 amino acids. V lost 2 bases, J lost 5 bases, and 13 bases lay in between. CDR1 and CDR2 from the germline V gene are PRHDT and FYEKMQ (reference sequence). In DNA, the CDR3 is TGTGCCAGCAGCTTATGGAGTCAGGGAGATCAGCCCCAGCATTTT. Protein sequence: CASSLWSQGDQPQHF. Filled out from reference TRBV13 and TRBJ1-5, the complete variable domain reads AAGVIQSPRHLIKEKRETATLKCYPIPRHDTVYWYQQGPGQDPQFLISFYEKMQSDKGSIPDRFSAQQFSDYHSELNMSSLELGDSALYFCASSLWSQGDQPQHFGDGTRLSIL.

The CDR3 bases are TGTGCCAGCAGCTTAGGGAGGGACGAGCAGTACTTC. Protein sequence: CASSLGRDEQYF. This chain links TRBV7-6 with TRBJ2-4; D may be TRBD2 (6 bases). The J call may be faulty, since TRBJ2-7 better matches the DNA end. CDR1 and CDR2 from the germline V gene are SGHVS and FNYEAQ. This CDR3 spans 12 amino acids.

CDR3 in DNA: TGTGCCAGCAGCCTCCCACGAGCTCCATCCTACGAGCAGTACTTC. Its protein product is CASSLPRAPSYEQYF. The chain has TRBV5-6 and TRBJ2-7; D uncertain. This CDR3 comprises 15 residues. V was shortened by 4 bases and J by 1 base, with 15 bases between the two germline ends. Germline V lookup: CDR1 SGHDT, CDR2 YYEEEE.

The V gene is TRBV7-8, the J gene TRBJ2-7; the D gene is possibly TRBD2 (6 bases). The CDR3 length is 15 residues. Trimming cost V 5 bases and J 5 bases, with 19 bases left between them. The germline CDR1 and CDR2 sequences are SGHVS and FQNEAQ. CDR3 in DNA: TGTGCCAGCAGCCTGCGAACGGGGGTTGGCAACGAGCAGTACTTC. Protein product: CASSLRTGVGNEQYF.

The chain links TRBV20-1 to TRBJ2-7; no definite D call. Germline-derived CDR1 and CDR2 are DFQATT and SNEGSKA (reference sequence). CDR3 length: 14 residues. Deletions cut 6 bases from V and 4 bases from J, with 19 bases between. CDR3 coding DNA: TGCAGTGCCTTGACCCGGGTTGGGGATTACGAGCAGTACTTC. Residues: CSALTRVGDYEQYF.

The chain links TRBV7-2 to TRBJ2-1; a possible D gene is TRBD2 (6 bases). The ends were cut back, 1 base at V and 9 bases at J, with 10 bases in the middle. Germline V CDR1 and CDR2: SGHTA, FQGNSA. The CDR3 has 13 residues. The CDR3 DNA reads as TGTGCCAGCAGCTTAGAAAACGGGAGTGAGCAGTTCTTC. Its protein is CASSLENGSEQFF.